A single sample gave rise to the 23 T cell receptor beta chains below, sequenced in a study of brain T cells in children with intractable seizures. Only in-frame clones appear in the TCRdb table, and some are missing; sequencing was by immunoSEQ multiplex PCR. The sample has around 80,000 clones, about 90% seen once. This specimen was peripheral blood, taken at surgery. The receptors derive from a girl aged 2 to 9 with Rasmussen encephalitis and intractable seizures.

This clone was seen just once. CDR3 coding DNA: TGTGCCAGCAGCCAAGACCCACCGGGGGCGGGAGTGACCAATGAGCAGTTCTTC. Its protein product is CASSQDPPGAGVTNEQFF. The V call is TRBV4-2, the J call TRBJ2-1, with D perhaps TRBD2 (7 bases). From germline, CDR1 is LGHNA and CDR2 YNFKEQ. The CDR3 is 18 residues long. Trimming pared 0 bases from V and 6 bases from J, leaving 21 bases between.

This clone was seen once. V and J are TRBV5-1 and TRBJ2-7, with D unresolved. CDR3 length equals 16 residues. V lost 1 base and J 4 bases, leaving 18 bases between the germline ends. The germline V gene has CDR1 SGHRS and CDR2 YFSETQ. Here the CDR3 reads CASSLRQPTSFYEQYF. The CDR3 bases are TGCGCCAGCAGCTTGCGCCAGCCCACGAGCTTTTACGAGCAGTACTTC.

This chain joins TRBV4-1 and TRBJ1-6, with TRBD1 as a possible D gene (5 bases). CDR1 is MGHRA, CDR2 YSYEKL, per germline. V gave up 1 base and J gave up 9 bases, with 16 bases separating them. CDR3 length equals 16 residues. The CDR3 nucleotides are TGCGCCAGCAGCCAAGGGGGAGTGGGGGGAAGTTCACCCCTCCACTTT. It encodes CASSQGGVGGSSPLHF.

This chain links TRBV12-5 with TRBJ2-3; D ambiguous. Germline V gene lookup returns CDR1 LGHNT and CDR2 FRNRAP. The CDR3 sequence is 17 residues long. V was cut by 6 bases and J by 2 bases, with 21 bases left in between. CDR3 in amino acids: CASGRDTLSRPTDTQYF. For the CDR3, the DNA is TGTGCTAGTGGCCGCGATACACTCTCCCGCCCCACAGATACGCAGTATTTT.

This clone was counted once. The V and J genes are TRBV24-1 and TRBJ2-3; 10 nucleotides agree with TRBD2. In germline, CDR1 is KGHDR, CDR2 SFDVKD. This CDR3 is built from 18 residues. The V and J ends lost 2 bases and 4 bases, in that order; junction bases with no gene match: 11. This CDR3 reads CATSDWGPLAGASDTQYF. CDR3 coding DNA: TGTGCCACCAGTGATTGGGGACCGCTAGCGGGAGCATCAGATACGCAGTATTTT.

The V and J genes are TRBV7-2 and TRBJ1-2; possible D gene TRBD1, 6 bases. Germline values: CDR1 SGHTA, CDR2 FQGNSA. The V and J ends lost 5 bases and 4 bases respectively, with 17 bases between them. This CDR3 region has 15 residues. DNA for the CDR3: TGTGCCAGCAGCCAACAGGGTTTGTCCTCCTATGGCTACACCTTC. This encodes CASSQQGLSSYGYTF.

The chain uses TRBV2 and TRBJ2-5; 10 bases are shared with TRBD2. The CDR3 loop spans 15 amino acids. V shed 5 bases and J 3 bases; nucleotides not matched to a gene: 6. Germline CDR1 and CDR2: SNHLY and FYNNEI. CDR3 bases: TGTGCCAGCAGTCCCAGGACTAGCGGTAAAGAGACCCAGTACTTC. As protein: CASSPRTSGKETQYF.

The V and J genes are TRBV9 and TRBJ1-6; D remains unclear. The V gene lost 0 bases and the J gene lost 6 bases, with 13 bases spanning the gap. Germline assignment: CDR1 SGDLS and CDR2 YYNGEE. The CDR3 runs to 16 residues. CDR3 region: CASSVGTANLNSPLHF. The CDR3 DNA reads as TGTGCCAGCAGCGTAGGAACAGCCAACCTTAATTCACCCCTCCACTTT.

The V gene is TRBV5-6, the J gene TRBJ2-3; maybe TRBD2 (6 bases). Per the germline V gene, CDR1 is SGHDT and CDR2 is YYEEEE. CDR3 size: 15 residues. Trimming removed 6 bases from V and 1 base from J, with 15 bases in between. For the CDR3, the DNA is TGTGCCAGCACCAGGCGGGGAGGAGGCACAGATACGCAGTATTTT. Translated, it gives CASTRRGGGTDTQYF.

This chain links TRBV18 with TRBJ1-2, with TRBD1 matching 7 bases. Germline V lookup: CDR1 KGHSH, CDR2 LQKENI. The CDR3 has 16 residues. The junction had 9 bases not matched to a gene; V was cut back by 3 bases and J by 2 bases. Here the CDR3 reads CASSPMTGRANYGYTF. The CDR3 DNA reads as TGTGCCAGCTCACCCATGACAGGGAGGGCCAACTATGGCTACACCTTC.

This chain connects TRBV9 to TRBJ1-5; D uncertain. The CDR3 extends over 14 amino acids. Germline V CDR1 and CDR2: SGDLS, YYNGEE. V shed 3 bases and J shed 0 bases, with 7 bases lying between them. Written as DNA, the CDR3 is TGTGCCAGCAGCGGGGTGGGTAGCAATCAGCCCCAGCATTTT. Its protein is CASSGVGSNQPQHF.

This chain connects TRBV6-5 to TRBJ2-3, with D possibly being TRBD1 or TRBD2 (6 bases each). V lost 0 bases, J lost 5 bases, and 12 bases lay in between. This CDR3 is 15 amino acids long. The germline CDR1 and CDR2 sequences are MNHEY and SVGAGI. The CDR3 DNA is TGTGCCAGCAGTTACTCGAGGGGGGATATAGATACGCAGTATTTT. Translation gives CASSYSRGDIDTQYF.

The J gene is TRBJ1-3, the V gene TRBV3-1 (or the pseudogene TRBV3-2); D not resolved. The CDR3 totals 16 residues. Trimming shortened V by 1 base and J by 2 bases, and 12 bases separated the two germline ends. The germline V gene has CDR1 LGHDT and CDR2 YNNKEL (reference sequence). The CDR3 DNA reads TGTGCCAGCAGCCAAGTCATCGGAGGCACTGGAAACACCATATATTTT. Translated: CASSQVIGGTGNTIYF.

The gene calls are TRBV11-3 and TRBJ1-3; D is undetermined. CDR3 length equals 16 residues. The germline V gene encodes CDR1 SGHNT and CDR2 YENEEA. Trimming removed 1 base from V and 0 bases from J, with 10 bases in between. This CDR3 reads CASSLVLADSGNTIYF. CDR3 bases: TGTGCCAGCAGCTTAGTCCTGGCCGACTCTGGAAACACCATATATTTT.

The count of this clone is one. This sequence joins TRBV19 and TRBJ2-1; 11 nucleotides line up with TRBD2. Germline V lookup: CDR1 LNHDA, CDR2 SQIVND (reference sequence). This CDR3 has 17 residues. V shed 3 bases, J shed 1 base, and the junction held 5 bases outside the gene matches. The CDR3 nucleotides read TGTGCCAGTAGTATTGCTAGCGGGAGGTCGTCCTACAATGAGCAGTTCTTC. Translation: CASSIASGRSSYNEQFF.

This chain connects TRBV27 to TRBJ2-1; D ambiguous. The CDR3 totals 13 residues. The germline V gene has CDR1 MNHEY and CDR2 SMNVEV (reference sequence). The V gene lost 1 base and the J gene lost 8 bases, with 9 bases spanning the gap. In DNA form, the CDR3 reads TGTGCCAGCAGTTTATTAGGGAACGATGAGCAGTTCTTC. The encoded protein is CASSLLGNDEQFF.

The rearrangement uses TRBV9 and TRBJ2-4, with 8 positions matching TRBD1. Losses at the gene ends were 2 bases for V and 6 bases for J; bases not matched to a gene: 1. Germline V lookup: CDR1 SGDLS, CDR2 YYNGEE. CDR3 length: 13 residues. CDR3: CASSVGTGNIQYF. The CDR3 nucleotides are TGTGCCAGCAGCGTCGGGACAGGAAACATTCAGTACTTC.

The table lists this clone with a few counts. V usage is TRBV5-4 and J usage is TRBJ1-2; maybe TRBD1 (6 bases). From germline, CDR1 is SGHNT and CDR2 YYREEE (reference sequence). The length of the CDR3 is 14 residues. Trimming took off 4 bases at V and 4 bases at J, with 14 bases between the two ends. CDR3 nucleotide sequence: TGTGCCAGCAGCCCTTTGGGGGGCCCCTATGGCTACACCTTC. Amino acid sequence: CASSPLGGPYGYTF.

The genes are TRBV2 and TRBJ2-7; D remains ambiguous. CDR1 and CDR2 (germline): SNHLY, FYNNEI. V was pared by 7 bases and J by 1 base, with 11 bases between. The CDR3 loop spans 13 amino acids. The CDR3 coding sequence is TGTGCCAGCAAGGCAGCGACTTCCTACGAGCAGTACTTC. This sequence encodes CASKAATSYEQYF.

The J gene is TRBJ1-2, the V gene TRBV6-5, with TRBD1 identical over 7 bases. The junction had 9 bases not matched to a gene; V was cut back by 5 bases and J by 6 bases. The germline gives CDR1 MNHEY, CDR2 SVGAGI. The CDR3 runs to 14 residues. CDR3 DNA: TGTGCCAGCAGTAATATGAACAGGGGAAATGGCTACACCTTC. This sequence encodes CASSNMNRGNGYTF.

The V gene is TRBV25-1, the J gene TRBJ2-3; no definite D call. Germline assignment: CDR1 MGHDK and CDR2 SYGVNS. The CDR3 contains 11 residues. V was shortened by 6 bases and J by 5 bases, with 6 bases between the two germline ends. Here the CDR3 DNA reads TGTGCCAGCAGCCTTGGAGATACGCAGTATTTT. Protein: CASSLGDTQYF.

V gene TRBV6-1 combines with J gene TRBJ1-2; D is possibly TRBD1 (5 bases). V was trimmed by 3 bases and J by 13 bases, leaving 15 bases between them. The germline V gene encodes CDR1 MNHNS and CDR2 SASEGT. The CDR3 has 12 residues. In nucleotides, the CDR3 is TGTGCCAGCAGTGAGCGACAGTCCCGGAGCACCTTC. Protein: CASSERQSRSTF.

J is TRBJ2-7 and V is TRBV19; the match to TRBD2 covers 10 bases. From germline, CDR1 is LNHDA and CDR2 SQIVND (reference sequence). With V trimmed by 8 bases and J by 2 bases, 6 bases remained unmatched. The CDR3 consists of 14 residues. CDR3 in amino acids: CASGIAGGTYEQYF. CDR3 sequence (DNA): TGTGCCAGTGGGATAGCGGGGGGAACCTACGAGCAGTACTTC.